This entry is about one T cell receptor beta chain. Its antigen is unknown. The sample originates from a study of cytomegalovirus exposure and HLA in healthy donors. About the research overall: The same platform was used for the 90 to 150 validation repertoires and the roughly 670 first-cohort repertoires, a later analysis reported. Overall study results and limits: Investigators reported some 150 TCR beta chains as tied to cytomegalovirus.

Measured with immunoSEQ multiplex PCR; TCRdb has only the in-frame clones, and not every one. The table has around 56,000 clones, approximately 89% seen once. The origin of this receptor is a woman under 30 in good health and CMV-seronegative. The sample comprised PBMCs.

The CDR3 nucleotides read TGTGCCAGCAGATCCCGTGGGCTAAACAATGAGCAGTTCTTC. It translates to CASRSRGLNNEQFF. The chain joins TRBV28 to TRBJ2-1, with no clear D. From germline, CDR1 is MDHEN and CDR2 SYDVKM. The CDR3 has 14 amino acids. V was cut by 6 bases and J by 5 bases, with 14 bases left in between.